This TCR beta chain appears in the sequencing data of a study of naive and memory T cell subsets. Study-wide results and caveats: TCR counts from RNA may reflect activation-linked expression changes. Especially in CD8 cells, naive repertoires contained a few larger clonotypes, possibly CD45RA-re-expressing memory cells.

There are a few counts of this clonotype. Its antigen is not identified. This CDR3 has 14 amino acids. The germline V gene has CDR1 ENHRY and CDR2 SYGVKD. Trimming stripped 6 bases from V and 4 bases from J, with 15 bases between. CD4 T cells were positively selected, then CD8 T cells from the CD4-negative fraction. The beta constant-region primer was an equimolar mix of two oligonucleotides covering TRBC1 and TRBC2. Ligated cDNA was amplified by four rounds of PCR with nested alpha and beta constant-region primers and SP2. MiXCR, applied by TCRdb to the UMI-ligation and nested PCR reads, yields one record per CDR3 protein. This table has 140,000 to 150,000 distinct CDR3 sequences, about 15% appearing once.

The clonotype was recovered from a human donor in good health. V gene TRBV10-3 combines with J gene TRBJ1-2; D uncertain. Material: naive CD4+ T cells from blood. The CDR3 coding sequence is TGTGCCATCAGAGCTATGGACGGACCCTATGGCTACACCTTC. The encoded protein is CAIRAMDGPYGYTF.